These T cell receptor beta chains were read from a single sample in a study of blood T cell repertoires in COVID-19. The assay was immunoSEQ multiplex PCR, and TCRdb's table has in-frame clones only and misses some. The table records around 200,000 clones, roughly 86% of them present only once. The sample was peripheral blood. The source of these receptors is a man between 18 and 35 years old with active or convalescent COVID-19. Each CDR3 is given with its conserved first and last residue. A D gene is named only where the DNA matches it firmly. Clone size is shown for a subset of rows, as once, few, many or a class of expanded clone.

V gene	D gene	J gene	clone size	CDR3 DNA	CDR3 protein
TRBV30	TRBD2	TRBJ2-1	-	TGTGCCTGGAGGCGACTAGCGGGAGTGGGCAATGAGCAGTTCTTC	CAWRRLAGVGNEQFF
TRBV30	-	TRBJ1-2	-	TGTGCCTGGGCGCAGGGGCGAAACTATGGCTACACCTTC	CAWAQGRNYGYTF
TRBV9	-	TRBJ2-5	-	TGTGCCAGCAGCGTAGGCGGGCTAGCTTCCCAAGAGACCCAGTACTTC	CASSVGGLASQETQYF
TRBV19	-	TRBJ2-1	-	TGTGCCAGTAGATCAGCGGACTACAATGAGCAGTTCTTC	CASRSADYNEQFF
TRBV19	-	TRBJ2-3	-	TGTGCCAGTAGACCAGGGTCGAAAGATACGCAGTATTTT	CASRPGSKDTQYF
TRBV12-3/TRBV12-4	-	TRBJ1-2	-	TGTGCCAGCAGTCCCCCAGGTCGATATGGCTACACCTTC	CASSPPGRYGYTF
TRBV25-1	-	TRBJ2-2	-	TGTGCCAGCAGGTCAACCGGGGAGCTGTTTTTT	CASRSTGELFF
TRBV30	-	TRBJ1-2	-	TGTGCCTGGACTATCGACAGAGACTATGGCTACACCTTC	CAWTIDRDYGYTF
TRBV19	TRBD1	TRBJ1-3	-	TGTGCCAGTAGTATAGGGACAGGGCTGGGAAACACCATATATTTT	CASSIGTGLGNTIYF
TRBV5-8	-	TRBJ2-5	-	TGTGCCAGCAGCCGGGGGGCAGGGGGCCATGAGACCCAGTACTTC	CASSRGAGGHETQYF
TRBV7-9	TRBD1	TRBJ2-4	-	TGTGCCAGCAGTTTCGTGGGGGACAGAGAAAACATTCAGTACTTC	CASSFVGDRENIQYF
TRBV5-5	TRBD2	TRBJ2-3	-	TGTGCCAGCAGCTTTCGACTAGCGGGCCGCACAGATACGCAGTATTTT	CASSFRLAGRTDTQYF
TRBV5-4	-	TRBJ1-2	-	TGTGCCAGCAGCTTGGTTGGGGGGTACGGCTACACCTTC	CASSLVGGYGYTF
TRBV6-5	TRBD1	TRBJ1-1	-	TGTGCCAGCAGACCACCGGGACAGGCGAACACTGAAGCTTTCTTT	CASRPPGQANTEAFF
TRBV13	TRBD2	TRBJ2-2	once	TGTGCCAGCAGCTTATCTCCATTCAGACTAGCGGAGAACACCGGGGAGCTGTTTTTT	CASSLSPFRLAENTGELFF
TRBV7-3	TRBD2	TRBJ2-3	-	TGTGCCAGCAGCACTCAAGCTTTAGCGGGGGGTACCAGTCAGGCAGATACGCAGTATTTT	CASSTQALAGGTSQADTQYF
TRBV18	TRBD2	TRBJ2-7	-	TGTGCCAGCTCACCAGGGACTAGCCTAACCTACGAGCAGTACTTC	CASSPGTSLTYEQYF
TRBV6-2/TRBV6-3	-	TRBJ2-2	-	TGTGCCAGCAGTTTACTACCGGGGGACACCGGGGAGCTGTTTTTT	CASSLLPGDTGELFF
TRBV30	-	TRBJ1-6	few	TGTGCCTGGAGGAAAGGGCAGGGCAGCCACTTT	CAWRKGQGSHF
TRBV6-5	TRBD1	TRBJ1-1	-	TGTGCCAGCAGACACACAGGGGCGAACACTGAAGCTTTCTTT	CASRHTGANTEAFF